This TCR beta chain was identified during a study of blood T cell repertoires in COVID-19. Study background: Samples came from the United States, Italy and Spain, spanning acute and convalescent COVID-19. T cells, B-cell-depleted T cells, or PBMCs supplied cDNA or gDNA.

In the study's own analysis: Counts of nucleated cells, estimated from reference gene primer amplification, were obtained. This table comes from immunoSEQ multiplex PCR, and its TCRdb copy is limited to in-frame clones, with some not included. Clonal size and the V and J genes are those of that table, whereas D and trimming came from the DNA. The data contain about 89,000 clones, 75% to 85% of them singletons. With V trimmed by 5 bases and J by 5 bases, 5 bases remained unmatched. CDR3 length: 14 residues. Per the germline V gene, CDR1 is LNHDA and CDR2 is SQIVND (reference sequence). This sequence originates from a woman over 75 with acute or convalescent COVID-19. Source material: peripheral blood. The chain joins TRBV19 to TRBJ2-7; 11 nucleotides line up with TRBD1. The CDR3: CASSGGQGGHEQYF. CDR3 nucleotides: TGTGCCAGTAGTGGGGGACAGGGGGGCCACGAGCAGTACTTC.